This T cell receptor beta chain derives from a study of blood T cell repertoires in COVID-19. The wider study: Samples taken during acute and convalescent COVID-19 were collected in the United States, Italy and Spain. Sample material is recorded as cDNA or gDNA derived from T cells, B-cell-depleted T cells, or PBMCs.

Assay: immunoSEQ multiplex PCR; the TCRdb copy retains only in-frame clones and omits some. The sample lists approximately 250,000 clones; almost 85% were seen once. Enrollees, roughly 18 to 89 years old, lived in about two dozen US areas. Each participant's cohort was designated according to participant-reported clinical history. The specimen sequenced was PBMCs or T cells enriched from blood (not recorded which). This sequence originates from a woman aged 45-60 years with acute COVID-19.

The DNA for the CDR3 is TGTGCCAGCAGCCGGGGACAGGGCGTCGGGGAGCTGTTTTTT. It yields the protein CASSRGQGVGELFF. The chain joins TRBV7-2 to TRBJ2-2, with TRBD1 matching 9 bases. The CDR3 consists of 14 residues. Germline values: CDR1 SGHTA, CDR2 FQGNSA. Trimming cost V 5 bases and J 7 bases; bases outside gene matches: 5.